This T cell receptor beta chain originates from a study of T cells in localized non-small cell lung cancer. General study points: Uninvolved adjacent lung, not tumor, had the highest T cell clonality. Overall survival was longer when the density of T cells in the blood was higher. A median approximately 53 of the top 100 tumor clones appeared in adjacent lung. It remains possible that heterogeneity exists, since only one tumor region was sequenced.

CDR3 length equals 14 residues. V was pared by 5 bases and J by 0 bases, with 11 bases between. In germline, CDR1 is SEHNR, CDR2 FQNEAQ (reference sequence). Comment on this clone: Its antigen remains unknown.

TCRdb keeps only in-frame clones here, not all; method: immunoSEQ multiplex PCR. The table lists roughly 9,900 clones, about 68% of them singletons. The chain has TRBV7-9 and TRBJ2-7, with a weak D call TRBD1 (6 bases). Specimen: peripheral blood, collected before any cancer treatment. The sequence was collected from a male donor at least 60 years old with stage I lung adenocarcinoma. CDR3 in DNA: TGTGCCAGCAGCCGGAAGGGGGTCTCCTACGAGCAGTACTTC. It encodes CASSRKGVSYEQYF. Based on the CDR3 plus reference TRBV7-9 and TRBJ2-7, the full variable domain is DTGVSQNPRHKITKRGQNVTFRCDPISEHNRLYWYRQTLGQGPEFLTYFQNEAQLEKSRLLSDRFSAERPKGSFSTLEIQRTEQGDSAMYLCASSRKGVSYEQYFGPGTRLTVT.